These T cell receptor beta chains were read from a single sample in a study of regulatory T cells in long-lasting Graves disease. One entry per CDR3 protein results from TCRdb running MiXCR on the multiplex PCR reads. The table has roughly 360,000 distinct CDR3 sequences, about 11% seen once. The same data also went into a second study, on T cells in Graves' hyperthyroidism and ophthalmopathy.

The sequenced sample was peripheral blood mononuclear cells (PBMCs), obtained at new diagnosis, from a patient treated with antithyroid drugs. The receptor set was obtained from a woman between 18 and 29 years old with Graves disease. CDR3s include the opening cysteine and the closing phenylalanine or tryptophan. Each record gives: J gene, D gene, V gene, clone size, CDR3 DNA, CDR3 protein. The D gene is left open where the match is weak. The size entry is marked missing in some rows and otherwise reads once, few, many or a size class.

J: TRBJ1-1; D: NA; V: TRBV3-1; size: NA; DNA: TGTGCCAGCAACCGGGGGTCCTTGGGGCGCGGAGCTTTCTTT; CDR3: CASNRGSLGRGAFF
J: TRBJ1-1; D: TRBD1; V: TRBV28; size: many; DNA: TGTGCCAGCAGTTTTACAGGGGGCTACACTGAAGCTTTCTTT; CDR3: CASSFTGGYTEAFF
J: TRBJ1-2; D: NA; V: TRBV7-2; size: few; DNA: TGTGCCAGCAGCGCTAGGAAGGGGACCTATGGCTACACCTTC; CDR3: CASSARKGTYGYTF
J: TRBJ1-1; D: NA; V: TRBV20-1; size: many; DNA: TGCAGTGCTAGAGGTGGCACTGAAGCTTTCTTT; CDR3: CSARGGTEAFF
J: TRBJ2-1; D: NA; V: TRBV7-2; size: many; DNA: TGTGCCAGCAGCTTAGCAGGGCAGATCCGAGGGTCCAATGAGCAGTTCTTC; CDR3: CASSLAGQIRGSNEQFF
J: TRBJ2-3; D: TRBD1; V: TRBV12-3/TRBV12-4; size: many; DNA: TGTGCCAGCAGTGGGCGACAGGGGGCCCCAGATACGCAGTATTTT; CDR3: CASSGRQGAPDTQYF
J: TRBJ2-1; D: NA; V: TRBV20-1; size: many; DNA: TGCAGTGCTCGTCTAGCGAAATCCTACAATGAGCAGTTCTTC; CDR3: CSARLAKSYNEQFF
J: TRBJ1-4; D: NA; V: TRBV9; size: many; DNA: TGTGCCAGCAGCCCCGGTAGCCTCACGACTAATGAAAAACTGTTTTTT; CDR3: CASSPGSLTTNEKLFF
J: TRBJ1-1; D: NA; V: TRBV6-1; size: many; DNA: TGTGCCAGCAGGACGATGAATTCTGAAGCTTTCTTT; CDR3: CASRTMNSEAFF
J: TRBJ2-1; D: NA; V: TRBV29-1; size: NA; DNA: TGCAGCGTTGAGGATCCTCAGTTCTTC; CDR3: CSVEDPQFF
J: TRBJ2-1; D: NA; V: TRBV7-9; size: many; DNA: TGTGCCAGCAGCTTTGGAGTAGCAGGGGAGCAGTTCTTC; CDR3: CASSFGVAGEQFF
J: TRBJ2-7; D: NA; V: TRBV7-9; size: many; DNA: TGTGCCAGCAGCTTAGGAGCTGGAGGGCCTGGCGAGCAGTACTTC; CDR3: CASSLGAGGPGEQYF
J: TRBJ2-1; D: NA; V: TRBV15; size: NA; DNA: TGTGCCACCAGCAGTCTACTTAGACAGGAGCGGAATGAGCAGTTCTTC; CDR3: CATSSLLRQERNEQFF
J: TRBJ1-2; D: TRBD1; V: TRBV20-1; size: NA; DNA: TGCAGTGCTCTAGACAGGGATGGCTACACCTTC; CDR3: CSALDRDGYTF
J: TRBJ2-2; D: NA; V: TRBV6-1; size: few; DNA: TGTGCCACCACTAGATCAGGAACGAACACCGGGGAGCTGTTTTTT; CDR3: CATTRSGTNTGELFF
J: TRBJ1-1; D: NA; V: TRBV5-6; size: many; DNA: TGTGCCAGCAGCTTGGCCGCAGGGATACAAGAAGCTTTCTTT; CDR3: CASSLAAGIQEAFF
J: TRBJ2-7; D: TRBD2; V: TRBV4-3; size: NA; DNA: TGCGCCAGCAGCCAAGATCTGGGCGGGAGTAGGGCCTACGAGCAGTACTTC; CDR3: CASSQDLGGSRAYEQYF
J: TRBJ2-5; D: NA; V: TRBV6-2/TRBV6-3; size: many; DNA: TGTGCCAGCAAATCTGGTAGTCAAGAGACCCAGTACTTC; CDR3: CASKSGSQETQYF
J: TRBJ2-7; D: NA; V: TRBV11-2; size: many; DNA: TGCGCCAGCAGCCGTTTCGGGCGGGCTGACTACGAGCAGTACTTC; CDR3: CASSRFGRADYEQYF
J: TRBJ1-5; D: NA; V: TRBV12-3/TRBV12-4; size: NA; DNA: TGTGCCAGCAGTCCCCGGGAGGGTTGGGATCAGCCCCAGCATTTT; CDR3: CASSPREGWDQPQHF
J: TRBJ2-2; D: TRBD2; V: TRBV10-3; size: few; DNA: TGTGCCACGGGACTATCAACCACCTCAAACACCGGGGAGCTGTTTTTT; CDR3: CATGLSTTSNTGELFF
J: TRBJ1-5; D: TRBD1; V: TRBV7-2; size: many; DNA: TGTGCCAGCAGCTTAGTTGGTGACAGGGCAAGAAAAAAGTTGCAGCCCCAGCATTTT; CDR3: CASSLVGDRARKKLQPQHF
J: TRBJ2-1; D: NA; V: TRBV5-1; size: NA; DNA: TGCGCCAGCAGCTTGGGCATAGGGCTGAGCTCCTACAATGAGCAGTTCTTC; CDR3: CASSLGIGLSSYNEQFF
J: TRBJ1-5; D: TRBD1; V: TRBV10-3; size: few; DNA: TGTGCCATCAGTGAGTATACAGGGGATCAGCCCCAGCATTTT; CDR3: CAISEYTGDQPQHF
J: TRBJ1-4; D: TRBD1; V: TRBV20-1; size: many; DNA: TGCAGTGCTAGAGCGAGGGACAGGCTTGAAAAACTGTTTTTT; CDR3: CSARARDRLEKLFF
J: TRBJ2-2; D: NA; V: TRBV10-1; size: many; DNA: TGCGCCAGCAGTGACCGACAGTTAAGGAACACCGGGGAGCTGTTTTTT; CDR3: CASSDRQLRNTGELFF
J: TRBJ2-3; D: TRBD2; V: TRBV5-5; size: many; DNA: TGTGCCAGCAGCCTTCGGGAGGGCCGTGATACGCAGTATTTT; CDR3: CASSLREGRDTQYF
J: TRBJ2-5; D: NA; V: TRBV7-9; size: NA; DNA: TGTGCCAGCAGCTTAGTTCAGGGGATAGGGACCCAGTACTTC; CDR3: CASSLVQGIGTQYF
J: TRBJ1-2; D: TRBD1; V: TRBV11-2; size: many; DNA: TGTGCCAGCGGAACCCATGGGACAGTCGTCTATGGCTACACCTTC; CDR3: CASGTHGTVVYGYTF
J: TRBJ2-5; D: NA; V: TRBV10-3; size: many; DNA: TGTGCCATCAGCACCAATCTACTAAACAGGGTCCAAGAGACCCAGTACTTC; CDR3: CAISTNLLNRVQETQYF
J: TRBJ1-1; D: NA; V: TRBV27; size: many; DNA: TGTGCCAGCAGTACCTTACTGAGGAACACTGAAGCTTTCTTT; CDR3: CASSTLLRNTEAFF
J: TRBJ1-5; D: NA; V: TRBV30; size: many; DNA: TGTGCCTGGAGTCGGTCCGAAGGGGTTAGGAATCAGCCCCAGCATTTT; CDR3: CAWSRSEGVRNQPQHF
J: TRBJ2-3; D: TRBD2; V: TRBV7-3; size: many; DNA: TGTGCCAGCAGCTTGGGAGCGGGAGGGCCGGGCACAGATACGCAGTATTTT; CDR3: CASSLGAGGPGTDTQYF
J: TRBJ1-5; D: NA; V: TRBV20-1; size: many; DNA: TGCAGTGCTAGATCATGGGGGGTAGGGGCCAATCAGCCCCAGCATTTT; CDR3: CSARSWGVGANQPQHF
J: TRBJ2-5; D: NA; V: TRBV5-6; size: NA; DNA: TGTGCCAGCAGCTTTGAGGTGACCCAGTACTTC; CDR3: CASSFEVTQYF
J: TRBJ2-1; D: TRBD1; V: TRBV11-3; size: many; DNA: TGTGCCAGCAGCGGACAGGGGCGATACAATGAGCAGTTCTTC; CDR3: CASSGQGRYNEQFF
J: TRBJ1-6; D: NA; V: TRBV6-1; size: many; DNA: TGTGCCAGCTCCTGGACCTTTAATTCACCCCTCCACTTT; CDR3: CASSWTFNSPLHF
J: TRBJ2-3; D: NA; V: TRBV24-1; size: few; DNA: TGTGCCACCAGTGATTATGCAGGGACAGATACGCAGTATTTT; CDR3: CATSDYAGTDTQYF
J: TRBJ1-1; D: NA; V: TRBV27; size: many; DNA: TGTGCCAGCAGTGATAAGGGAGAAACTGAAGCTTTCTTT; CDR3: CASSDKGETEAFF
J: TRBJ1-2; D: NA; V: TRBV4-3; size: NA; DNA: TGCGCCAGCAGCCAAGAAACAACAGTAGGCTATGGCTACACCTTC; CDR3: CASSQETTVGYGYTF
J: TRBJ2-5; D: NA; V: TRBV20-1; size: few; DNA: TGCAGTGCTAGAGGCCCTAGCCTGCGAGAGACCCAGTACTTC; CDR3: CSARGPSLRETQYF
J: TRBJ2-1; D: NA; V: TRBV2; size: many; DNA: TGTGCCAGCAGAAGATCGGGACTCAGGAGCTCCTACAATGAGCAGTTCTTC; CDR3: CASRRSGLRSSYNEQFF
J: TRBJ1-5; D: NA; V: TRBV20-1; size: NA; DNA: TGCAGTGCTAGAGATCGGGAAAAGGTCGGCAATCGGCCCCAGCATTTT; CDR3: CSARDREKVGNRPQHF
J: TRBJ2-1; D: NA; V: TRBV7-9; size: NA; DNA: TGTGCCAGCAGCCTCGGGACGGTGGACAATGAGCAGTTCTTC; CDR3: CASSLGTVDNEQFF
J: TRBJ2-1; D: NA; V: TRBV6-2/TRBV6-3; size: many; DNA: TGTGCCAGCAGCCAGACTAGAGGCTTCAATGAGCAGTTCTTC; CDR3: CASSQTRGFNEQFF
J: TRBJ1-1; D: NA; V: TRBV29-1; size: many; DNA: TGCAGCGTTGGTGGAGGGAGGGGAACTGAAGCTTTCTTT; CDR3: CSVGGGRGTEAFF
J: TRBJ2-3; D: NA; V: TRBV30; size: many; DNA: TGTGCCTGGAGTGTGGGGGCCCCCGCAGATACGCAGTATTTT; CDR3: CAWSVGAPADTQYF
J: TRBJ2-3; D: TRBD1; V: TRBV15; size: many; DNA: TGTGCCACCAGCAGAGATAGGAGTAAGACAGGGTCGGGGAATACGCAGTATTTT; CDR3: CATSRDRSKTGSGNTQYF
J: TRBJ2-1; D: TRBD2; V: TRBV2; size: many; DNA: TGTGCCAGCAGTGTACTAGCGGGAGGGGCCAATGAGCAGTTCTTC; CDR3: CASSVLAGGANEQFF
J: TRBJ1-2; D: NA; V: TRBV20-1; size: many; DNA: TGCAGTGCTAGAGATCTTTTTACGGGCGCAACTAACTATGGCTACACCTTC; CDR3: CSARDLFTGATNYGYTF
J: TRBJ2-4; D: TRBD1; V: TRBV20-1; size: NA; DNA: TGCAGTGCTGGGGACAGGTCTAAAAACATTCAGTACTTC; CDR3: CSAGDRSKNIQYF
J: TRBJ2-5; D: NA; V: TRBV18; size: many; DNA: TGTGCCAGCTCACCACAGTGGAATCAAGAGACCCAGTACTTC; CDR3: CASSPQWNQETQYF
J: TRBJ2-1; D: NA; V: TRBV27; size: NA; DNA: TGTGCCAGCAGTTTTGGCGGGACCTACAATGAGCAGTTCTTC; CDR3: CASSFGGTYNEQFF
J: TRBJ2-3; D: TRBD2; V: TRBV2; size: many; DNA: TGTGCCAGCAGTGAATTAGCGGGGGACACAGATACGCAGTATTTT; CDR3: CASSELAGDTDTQYF
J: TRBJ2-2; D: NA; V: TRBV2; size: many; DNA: TGTGCCAGCAGTGAAGCGTACGGCACCGGGGAGCTGTTTTTT; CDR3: CASSEAYGTGELFF